Reported below is one T cell receptor (beta chain). Its antigen is still unknown. The data were taken from a study of blood T cells in healthy people across ages. Study-level findings and limits: Aged donors had fewer naive CD4+ cells and lower diversity than long-lived donors. Leaving the PBMCs unsorted stopped any conclusive comparison of naive versus antigen-experienced cells.

The CDR3 covers 17 residues. The V and J ends lost 2 bases and 4 bases, in that order; junction bases with no gene match: 11. Looked up from germline, CDR1 is KGHSY and CDR2 is FQNENV. It was with a sample-barcoded 5' primer and a J-beta primer mix that a second PCR of roughly 7 to 12 cycles was run. Per-sample output comprised a minimum of 2.5 million paired-end reads containing CDR3. TCRdb used MiXCR to reprocess the 5' RACE reads, holding one entry per CDR3 protein. In the table there are 720,000 or so distinct CDR3 sequences, around 41% of which are singletons. Each donor had 8 to 10 milliliters of peripheral blood drawn.

The TCR originated in a man older than 75 in good health. The sequenced sample was blood. The V gene is TRBV16, the J gene TRBJ1-1; 9 nucleotides align to TRBD1. As DNA, the CDR3 is TGTGCCAGCAGCCAACCGGGACAGGGATTCGGGGCCACTGAAGCTTTCTTT. The encoded protein is CASSQPGQGFGATEAFF.